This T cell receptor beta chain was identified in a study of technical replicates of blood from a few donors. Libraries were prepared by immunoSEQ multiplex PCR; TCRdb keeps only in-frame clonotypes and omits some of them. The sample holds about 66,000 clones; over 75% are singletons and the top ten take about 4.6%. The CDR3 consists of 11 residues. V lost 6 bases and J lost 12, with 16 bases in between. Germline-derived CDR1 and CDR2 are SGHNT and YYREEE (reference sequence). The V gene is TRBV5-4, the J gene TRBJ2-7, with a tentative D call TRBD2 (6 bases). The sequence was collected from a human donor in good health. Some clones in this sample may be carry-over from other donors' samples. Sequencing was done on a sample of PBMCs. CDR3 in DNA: TGTGCCAGCAAAGTTCCGGGGGTAGGGTACTTC. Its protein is CASKVPGVGYF. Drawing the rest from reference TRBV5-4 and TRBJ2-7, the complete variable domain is ETGVTQSPTHLIKTRGQQVTLRCSSQSGHNTVSWYQQALGQGPQFIFQYYREEENGRGNFPPRFSGLQFPNYSSELNVNALELDDSALYLCASKVPGVGYFGPGTRLTVT.